The clone carrying this T cell receptor beta chain was seen only a few times. Its antigen is undetermined. TCR beta CDR3 amplification used RNA transcripts. After a first-round RT-PCR with HTBI primers, a second-round multiplex PCR was run. TCRdb re-called the multiplex PCR reads with MiXCR, one entry per CDR3 protein. The sample comprises a few hundred thousand distinct CDR3 sequences, 15% to 20% of which are singletons, and roughly 12% rests with the top ten. Germline loops: CDR1 LGHDT, CDR2 YNNKEL (reference sequence). The CDR3 spans 20 residues. The junction had 16 bases not matched to a gene; V was cut back by 3 bases and J by 2 bases. This specimen belongs to a study of Graves' ophthalmopathy and Graves' hyperthyroidism. Findings of the study overall: This model predicted ophthalmopathy progression (sensitivity 70% to 71%, specificity 72.22%). Most thyroid clonotypes with frequency above 0.001 were detected in blood too.

With a duration under 3 months, ophthalmopathy in the donors showed moderate-to-severe activity, CAS ≥3 and NOSPECS ≥4. Clinical symptoms, serum thyroxine, TRAb, thyroid ultrasound and orbital computed tomography determined diagnosis. Sequencing was carried out using peripheral blood. The chain has TRBV3-1 and TRBJ2-5; 12 bases agree with TRBD2. The clonotype comes from an adult man with Graves' ophthalmopathy. The CDR3 is CASSHTGTSGLLAGQETQYF. CDR3 nucleotides: TGTGCCAGCAGCCACACCGGGACTAGCGGGCTACTCGCGGGACAAGAGACCCAGTACTTC.